This paragraph reports one T cell receptor (beta chain). The target antigen is unknown. This specimen belongs to a study of cytomegalovirus exposure and HLA in healthy donors. Findings and limits, study-wide: Trimming of TCR beta V- and J-genes showed a link, identified in a later analysis, to a missense DCLRE1C variant. What TCR beta sequences reportedly achieved was accurate prediction of HLA-A and HLA-B alleles in most subjects. According to an earlier analysis, most TCR beta V segments yielded productive rearrangements about 87% or about 30% of the time.

Both 60 Vbeta primers and 13 Jbeta primers went into the PCR. Clones were read by immunoSEQ multiplex PCR, and TCRdb kept only the in-frame ones, dropping some. The sample has around 96,000 clones, 55% to 75% seen once. The ends were cut back, 4 bases at V and 4 bases at J, with 14 bases in the middle. This CDR3 has 14 amino acids. CDR1 and CDR2 (germline): SGHRS, YFSETQ. The sample taken for sequencing was PBMCs. The chain is built from TRBV5-1 and TRBJ1-1; the D gene is possibly TRBD1 (5 bases). The sequence derives from a man in his 60s in good health and CMV-seronegative. The CDR3 spells CASSMGPEGTEAFF. CDR3 bases: TGCGCCAGCAGCATGGGACCGGAGGGCACTGAAGCTTTCTTT.